The T cell receptor (beta chain) described here comes from a study of response to subunit inactivated influenza vaccine. V was trimmed by 0 bases and J by 5 bases, leaving 5 bases between them. CDR1 is KGHSH and CDR2 is LQKENI in the germline V gene. The CDR3 is made up of 12 amino acids. A single record per CDR3 protein comes from TCRdb applying MiXCR to the RT-PCR reads. The sample includes around 570,000 distinct CDR3 sequences, around 10% of them seen just once. These data were also filed under a second study, of T cells expressing NK-cell markers. That source adds: Scientists made TCR beta cDNA using 5'RACE template switching with UMIs.

This sequence joins TRBV18 and TRBJ2-7, with D perhaps matching TRBD1 or TRBD2 (5 bases each). Sequencing was performed on PBMCs from blood, taken on the day of vaccination. This TCR was sampled from a man aged 45-60 years who received an inactivated influenza vaccine. The CDR3 is CASSPPGHEQYF. CDR3 sequence (DNA): TGTGCCAGCTCACCACCGGGACACGAGCAGTACTTC.